This T cell receptor beta chain is from a study of blood T cells in healthy people across ages. There were healthy Caucasian individuals from Russia, aged about 6 to 100, serving as donors. The ends were cut back, 1 base at V and 8 bases at J, with 6 bases in the middle. CDR3 size: 12 residues. CDR1 is MGHRA, CDR2 YSYEKL, per germline. PCR was performed a second time for about 7 to 11 cycles using a sample-barcoded 5' primer and a J-beta primer mix. TCRdb called the 5' RACE reads again in MiXCR, with one record for every CDR3 protein. The sample shows about 1.4 million distinct CDR3 sequences, 59% of them seen only once. Whole-study findings and limits: Long-lived donors had more naive CD4+ cells and higher diversity than aged donors.

Worth noting for this clonotype: Antigen unknown.

The origin of this receptor is a young man in good health. V usage is TRBV4-1 and J usage is TRBJ2-1, with D unclear. Sequencing was carried out using blood. CDR3 DNA: TGCGCCAGCAGCCAAGCGTACGATGAGCAGTTCTTC. This encodes CASSQAYDEQFF.